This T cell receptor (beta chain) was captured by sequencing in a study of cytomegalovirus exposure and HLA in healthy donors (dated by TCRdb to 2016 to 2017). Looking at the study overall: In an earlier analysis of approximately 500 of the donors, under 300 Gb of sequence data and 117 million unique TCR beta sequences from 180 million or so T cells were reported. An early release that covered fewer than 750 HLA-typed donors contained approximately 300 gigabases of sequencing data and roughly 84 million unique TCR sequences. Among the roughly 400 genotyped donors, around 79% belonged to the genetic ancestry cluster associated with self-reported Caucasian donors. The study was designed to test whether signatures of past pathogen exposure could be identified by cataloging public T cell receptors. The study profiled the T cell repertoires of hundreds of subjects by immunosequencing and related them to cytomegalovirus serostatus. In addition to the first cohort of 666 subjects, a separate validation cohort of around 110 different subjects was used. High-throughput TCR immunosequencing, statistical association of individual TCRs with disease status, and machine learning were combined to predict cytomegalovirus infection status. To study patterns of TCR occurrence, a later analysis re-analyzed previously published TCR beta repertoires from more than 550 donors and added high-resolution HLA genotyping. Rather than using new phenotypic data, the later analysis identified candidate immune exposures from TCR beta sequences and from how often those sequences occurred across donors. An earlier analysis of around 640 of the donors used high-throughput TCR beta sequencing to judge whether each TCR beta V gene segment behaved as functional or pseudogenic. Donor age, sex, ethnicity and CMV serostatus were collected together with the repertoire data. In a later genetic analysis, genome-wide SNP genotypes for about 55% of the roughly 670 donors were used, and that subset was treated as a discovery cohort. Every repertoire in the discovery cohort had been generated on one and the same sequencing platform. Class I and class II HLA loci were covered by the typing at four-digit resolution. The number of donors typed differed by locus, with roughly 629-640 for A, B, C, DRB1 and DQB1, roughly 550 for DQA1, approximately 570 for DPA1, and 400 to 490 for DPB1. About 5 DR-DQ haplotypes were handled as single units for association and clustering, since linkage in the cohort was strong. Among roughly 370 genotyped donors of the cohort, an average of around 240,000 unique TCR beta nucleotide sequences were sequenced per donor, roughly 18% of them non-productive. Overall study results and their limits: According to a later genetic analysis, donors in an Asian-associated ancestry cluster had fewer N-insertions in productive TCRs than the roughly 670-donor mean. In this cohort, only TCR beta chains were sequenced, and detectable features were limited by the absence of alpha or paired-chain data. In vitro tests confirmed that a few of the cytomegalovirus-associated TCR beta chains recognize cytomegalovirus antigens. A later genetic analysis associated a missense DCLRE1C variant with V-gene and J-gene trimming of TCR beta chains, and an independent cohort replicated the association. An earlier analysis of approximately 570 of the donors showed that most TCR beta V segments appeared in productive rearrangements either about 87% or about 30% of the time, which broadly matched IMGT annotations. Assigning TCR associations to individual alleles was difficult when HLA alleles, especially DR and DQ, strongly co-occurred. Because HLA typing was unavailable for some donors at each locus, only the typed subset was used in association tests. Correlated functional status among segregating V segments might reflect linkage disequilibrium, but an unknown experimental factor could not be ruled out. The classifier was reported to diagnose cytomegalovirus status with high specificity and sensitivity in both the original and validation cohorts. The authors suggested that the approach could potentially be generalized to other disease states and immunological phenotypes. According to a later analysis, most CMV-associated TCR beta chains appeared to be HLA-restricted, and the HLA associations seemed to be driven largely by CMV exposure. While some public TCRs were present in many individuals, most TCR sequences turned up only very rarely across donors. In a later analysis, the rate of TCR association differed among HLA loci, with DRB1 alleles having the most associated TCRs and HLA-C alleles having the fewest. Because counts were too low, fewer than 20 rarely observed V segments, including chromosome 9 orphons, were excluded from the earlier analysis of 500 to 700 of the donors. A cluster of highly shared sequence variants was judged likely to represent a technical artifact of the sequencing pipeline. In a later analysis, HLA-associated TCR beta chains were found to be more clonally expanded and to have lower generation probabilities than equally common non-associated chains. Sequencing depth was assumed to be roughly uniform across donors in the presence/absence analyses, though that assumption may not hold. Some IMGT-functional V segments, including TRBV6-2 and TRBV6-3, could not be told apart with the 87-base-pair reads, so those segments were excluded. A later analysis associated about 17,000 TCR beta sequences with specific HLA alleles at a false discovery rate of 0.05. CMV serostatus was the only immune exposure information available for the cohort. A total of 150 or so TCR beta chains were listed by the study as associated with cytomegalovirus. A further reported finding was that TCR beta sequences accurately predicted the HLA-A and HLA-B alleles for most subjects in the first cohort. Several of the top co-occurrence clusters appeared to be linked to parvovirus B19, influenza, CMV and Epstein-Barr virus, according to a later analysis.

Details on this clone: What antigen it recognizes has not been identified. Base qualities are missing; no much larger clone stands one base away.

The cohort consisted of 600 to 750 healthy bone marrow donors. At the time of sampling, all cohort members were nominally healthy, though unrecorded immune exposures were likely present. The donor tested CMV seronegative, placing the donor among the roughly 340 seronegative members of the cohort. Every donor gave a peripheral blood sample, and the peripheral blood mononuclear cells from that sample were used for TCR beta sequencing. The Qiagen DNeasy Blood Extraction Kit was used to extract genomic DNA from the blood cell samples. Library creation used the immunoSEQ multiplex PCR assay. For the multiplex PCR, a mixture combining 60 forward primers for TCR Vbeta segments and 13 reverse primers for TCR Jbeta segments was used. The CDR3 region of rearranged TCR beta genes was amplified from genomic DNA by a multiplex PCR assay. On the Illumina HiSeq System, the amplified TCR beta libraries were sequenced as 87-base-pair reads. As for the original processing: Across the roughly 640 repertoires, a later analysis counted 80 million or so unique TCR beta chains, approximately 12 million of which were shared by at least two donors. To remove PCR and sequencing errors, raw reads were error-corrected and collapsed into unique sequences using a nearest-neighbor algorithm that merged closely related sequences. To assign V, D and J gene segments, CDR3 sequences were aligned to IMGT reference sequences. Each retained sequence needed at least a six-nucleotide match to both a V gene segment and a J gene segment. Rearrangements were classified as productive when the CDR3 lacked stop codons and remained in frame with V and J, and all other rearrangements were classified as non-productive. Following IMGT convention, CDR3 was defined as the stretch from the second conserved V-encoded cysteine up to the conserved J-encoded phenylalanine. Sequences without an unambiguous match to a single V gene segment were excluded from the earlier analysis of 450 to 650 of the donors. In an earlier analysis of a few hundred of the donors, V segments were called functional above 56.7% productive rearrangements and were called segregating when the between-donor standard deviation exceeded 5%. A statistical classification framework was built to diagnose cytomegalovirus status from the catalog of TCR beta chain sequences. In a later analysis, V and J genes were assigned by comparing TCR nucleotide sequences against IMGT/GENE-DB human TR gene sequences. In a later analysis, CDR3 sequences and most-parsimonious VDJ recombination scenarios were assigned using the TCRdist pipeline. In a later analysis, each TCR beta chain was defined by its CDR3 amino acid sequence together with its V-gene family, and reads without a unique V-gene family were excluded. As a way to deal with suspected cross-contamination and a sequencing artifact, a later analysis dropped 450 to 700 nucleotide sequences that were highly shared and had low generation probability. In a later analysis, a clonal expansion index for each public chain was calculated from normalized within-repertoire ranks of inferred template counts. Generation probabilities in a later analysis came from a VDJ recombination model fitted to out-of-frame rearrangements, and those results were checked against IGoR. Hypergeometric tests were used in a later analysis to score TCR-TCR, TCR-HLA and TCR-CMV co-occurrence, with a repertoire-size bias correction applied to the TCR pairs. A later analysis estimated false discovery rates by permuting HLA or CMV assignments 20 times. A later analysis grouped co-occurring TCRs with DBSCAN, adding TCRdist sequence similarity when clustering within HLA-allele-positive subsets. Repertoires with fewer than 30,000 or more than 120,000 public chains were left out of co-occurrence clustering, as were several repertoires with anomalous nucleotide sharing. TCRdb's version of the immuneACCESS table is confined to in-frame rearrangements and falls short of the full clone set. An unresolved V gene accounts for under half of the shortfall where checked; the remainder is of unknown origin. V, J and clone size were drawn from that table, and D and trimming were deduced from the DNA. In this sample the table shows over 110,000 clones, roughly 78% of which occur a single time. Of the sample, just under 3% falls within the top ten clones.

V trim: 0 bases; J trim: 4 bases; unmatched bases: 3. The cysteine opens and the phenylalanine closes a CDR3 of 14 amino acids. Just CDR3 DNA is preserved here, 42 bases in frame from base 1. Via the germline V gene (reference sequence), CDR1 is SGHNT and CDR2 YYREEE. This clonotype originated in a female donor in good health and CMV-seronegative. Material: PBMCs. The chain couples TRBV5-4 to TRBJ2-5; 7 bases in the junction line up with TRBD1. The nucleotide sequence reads TGTGCCAGCAGCTTGGGAGGGGGCCTAGAGACCCAGTACTTC. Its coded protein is CASSLGGGLETQYF.